This T cell receptor (beta chain) was documented in a study of cytomegalovirus exposure and HLA in healthy donors. Study-wide background: Genotyping showed 75% to 90% of some 400 donors falling in the Caucasian-associated ancestry cluster. Whole-study findings and limits: The authors listed roughly 150 TCR beta chains as cytomegalovirus-associated.

In the PCR, 60 Vbeta and 13 Jbeta primers were used. Produced via immunoSEQ multiplex PCR; TCRdb's table is partial and in-frame only. This table holds about 270,000 clones, around 65% found once. As for this clone: Its antigen is still unknown. Other DNA sequences in this sample translate to the same CDR3.

Germline CDR1 is MNHEY and CDR2 is SMNVEV (reference sequence). There are 12 residues in the CDR3. Trimming pared 4 bases from V and 0 bases from J, leaving 4 bases between. Sequencing was done on a sample of PBMCs. The chain carries TRBV27 and TRBJ2-7, with D unclear. The source is a female donor in good health and CMV-seronegative. The DNA of the CDR3 is TGTGCCAGCAGTTCCTCCTCCTACGAGCAGTACTTC. Translating gives CASSSSSYEQYF.